A single sample gave rise to the 28 T cell receptor beta chains below, sequenced in a study of blood T cell repertoires in COVID-19. Repertoires were generated with immunoSEQ multiplex PCR, while TCRdb's copy carries only in-frame clones and drops some. Counted here are some 320,000 clones, just under 90% occurring once; the ten biggest clones make up approximately 2.9%. Sequenced sample: PBMCs or T cells enriched from blood (not recorded which). These receptors originate from a woman aged 50 to 65 who had been exposed to COVID-19.

This chain joins TRBV30 and TRBJ1-3; possible D gene TRBD1, 5 bases. Per germline, CDR1 GTSNPN and CDR2 SVGIG (reference sequence). There are 17 residues in the CDR3. The ends were cut back, 0 bases at V and 0 bases at J, with 15 bases in the middle. CDR3 DNA: TGTGCCTGGAGTGTGGGTAAGACAGTGAGCTCTGGAAACACCATATATTTT. It is translated as CAWSVGKTVSSGNTIYF.

The genes are TRBV30 and TRBJ1-6; TRBD1 aligns across 8 bases. Trimming removed 6 bases from V and 8 bases from J; junction bases left unmatched: 15. Per germline, CDR1 GTSNPN and CDR2 SVGIG (reference sequence). This CDR3 spans 16 amino acids. The CDR3 DNA reads TGTGCCTGCCAAAGGGCCCGGACAGGGTCGTATTCACCCCTCCACTTT. This sequence encodes CACQRARTGSYSPLHF. The complete variable domain, with remaining parts taken from reference TRBV30 and TRBJ1-6, reads SQTIHQWPATLVQPVGSPLSLECTVEGTSNPNLYWYRQAAGRGLQLLFYSVGIGQISSEVPQNLSASRPQDRQFILSSKKLLLSDSGFYLCACQRARTGSYSPLHFGNGTRLTVT.

The chain links TRBV5-1 to TRBJ2-3; weak D call: TRBD1 (6 bases). From germline, CDR1 is SGHRS and CDR2 YFSETQ. V was pared by 0 bases and J by 3 bases, with 11 bases between. The CDR3 consists of 15 residues. The chain's CDR3 is CASSLAGQSTDTQYF. The CDR3, as DNA: TGCGCCAGCAGCTTGGCCGGACAGTCGACAGATACGCAGTATTTT.

The chain carries TRBV10-3 and TRBJ2-1, with a tentative D call TRBD1 (6 bases). Per germline, CDR1 ENHRY and CDR2 SYGVKD. This CDR3 is 14 amino acids long. Deletions cut 11 bases from V and 1 base from J, with 15 bases between. The CDR3 is CAAGMGASYNEQFF. The CDR3 nucleotides read TGTGCCGCCGGGATGGGGGCTTCCTACAATGAGCAGTTCTTC.

This rearrangement joins TRBV7-2 to TRBJ2-7; 9 nucleotides agree with TRBD2. Germline CDR1 and CDR2: SGHTA and FQGNSA. The CDR3 spans 16 residues. After removal of 1 base from V and 3 bases from J, the junction contained 7 bases not matched to a gene. The CDR3 DNA sequence: TGTGCCAGCAGCTTAGAAGGCGGGGGGGCCGTCTACGAGCAGTACTTC. Translation: CASSLEGGGAVYEQYF.

As concerns this clone: The sample contains more than one DNA sequence encoding this CDR3. The chain recombines TRBV5-1 with TRBJ2-5; D is possibly TRBD2 (5 bases). V lost 0 bases and J 1 base, leaving 10 bases between the germline ends. The germline gives CDR1 SGHRS, CDR2 YFSETQ. The CDR3 has 15 residues. Here the CDR3 DNA reads TGCGCCAGCAGCTTGGGCCCGGGAACCCAAGAGACCCAGTACTTC. This translates into CASSLGPGTQETQYF.

The genes are TRBV3-1 (or the pseudogene TRBV3-2) and TRBJ2-5; 7 bases are a match to TRBD2. CDR3 length equals 15 residues. With V trimmed by 6 bases and J by 5 bases, 12 bases remained unmatched. CDR1 is LGHDT and CDR2 is YNNKEL in the germline V gene (reference sequence). CDR3 in amino acids: CASSQDLAVKETQYF. The CDR3 nucleotides are TGTGCCAGCAGTCAGGACCTAGCGGTTAAGGAGACCCAGTACTTC.

This chain joins TRBV18 and TRBJ1-4, with D perhaps matching TRBD1 (5 bases). Germline lookup yields CDR1 KGHSH and CDR2 LQKENI. The length of the CDR3 is 16 residues. V was trimmed by 2 bases and J by 5 bases, leaving 15 bases between them. The CDR3 DNA reads TGTGCCAGCTCACCATCGGCGGGGCCAGGGAATGAAAAACTGTTTTTT. This codes for CASSPSAGPGNEKLFF.

The chain is built from TRBV28 and TRBJ2-1, with D possibly TRBD1 on 5 matching bases. Trimming cost V 5 bases and J 5 bases, with 19 bases left between them. The CDR3 sequence is 16 residues long. Germline values: CDR1 MDHEN, CDR2 SYDVKM. CDR3 DNA: TGTGCCAGCAGTCCCAATCGGGCTACAGGAAACAATGAGCAGTTCTTC. As protein: CASSPNRATGNNEQFF.

This chain uses TRBV2 with TRBJ2-5; tentatively, D is TRBD1 (7 bases). The CDR3 totals 15 residues. V lost 6 bases and J 3 bases, leaving 17 bases between the germline ends. Germline lookup yields CDR1 SNHLY and CDR2 FYNNEI. As DNA, the CDR3 is TGTGCCAGCAGGGAGGGACAGTTCGCCGAAGAGACCCAGTACTTC. Its protein product is CASREGQFAEETQYF. The full variable domain, with the rest looked up from reference TRBV2 and TRBJ2-5, is EPEVTQTPSHQVTQMGQEVILRCVPISNHLYFYWYRQILGQKVEFLVSFYNNEISEKSEIFDDQFSVERPDGSNFTLKIRSTKLEDSAMYFCASREGQFAEETQYFGPGTRLLVL.

V gene TRBV19 combines with J gene TRBJ2-2; a possible D gene is TRBD2 (5 bases). The CDR3 is made up of 16 amino acids. Germline CDR1 LNHDA, CDR2 SQIVND (reference sequence). V shed 5 bases and J shed 1 base, with 14 bases lying between them. The CDR3 nucleotides read TGTGCCAGTAGTGGGAGTAGCCCCCTGAACACCGGGGAGCTGTTTTTT. Encoded protein: CASSGSSPLNTGELFF.

This clone has only a few counts. The rearrangement joins TRBV2 to TRBJ2-2; the D gene is possibly TRBD1 (5 bases). The CDR3 covers 14 residues. CDR1 SNHLY and CDR2 FYNNEI come from the germline V gene. Trimming removed 7 bases at V and 1 base at J, with 10 bases between. The CDR3 sequence is CASKKGLNTGELFF. The CDR3 DNA sequence: TGTGCCAGCAAGAAGGGGCTGAACACCGGGGAGCTGTTTTTT.

The V call is TRBV19, the J call TRBJ1-5, with 7 bases identical to TRBD1. The CDR3 spans 15 residues. J was trimmed by 7 bases and V by 1 base; bases with no gene match: 7. In germline, CDR1 is LNHDA, CDR2 SQIVND (reference sequence). CDR3 sequence: CASSIGRGLPQPQHF. The CDR3 region has the DNA TGTGCCAGTAGTATAGGGAGGGGGCTCCCGCAGCCCCAGCATTTT.

The chain links TRBV5-4 to TRBJ1-2, with a weak D call TRBD1 (5 bases). The V and J ends lost 2 bases and 1 base respectively, with 9 bases between them. The CDR3 sequence is 14 residues long. Germline loops: CDR1 SGHNT, CDR2 YYREEE (reference sequence). CDR3 coding DNA: TGTGCCAGCAGCTTACAGACAGATAACTATGGCTACACCTTC. This translates into CASSLQTDNYGYTF.

This chain joins TRBV7-2 and TRBJ2-3, with no clear D. V lost 2 bases to trimming and J lost 0 bases, with 9 bases between them. The CDR3 runs to 15 residues. Germline CDR1 reads SGHTA; CDR2 reads FQGNSA. CDR3 nucleotides: TGTGCCAGCAGCTTATATAAGCGTAGCACAGATACGCAGTATTTT. Residues: CASSLYKRSTDTQYF.

The rearrangement uses TRBV19 and TRBJ2-5; 7 bases map to TRBD1. Germline CDR1 and CDR2: LNHDA and SQIVND (reference sequence). V was pared by 2 bases and J by 4 bases, with 7 bases of the junction left unmatched. CDR3 length equals 15 residues. The CDR3 sequence: CASSISPTGRETQYF. DNA of the CDR3: TGTGCCAGTAGTATAAGTCCGACAGGGAGAGAGACCCAGTACTTC.

J is TRBJ2-3 and V is TRBV9; 7 bases fit TRBD2. The CDR3 consists of 15 residues. Losses at the gene ends were 4 bases for V and 3 bases for J; bases not matched to a gene: 8. Looked up from germline, CDR1 is SGDLS and CDR2 is YYNGEE. The CDR3: CASSRGAGQTDTQYF. The CDR3, as DNA: TGTGCCAGCAGCCGGGGAGCGGGGCAAACAGATACGCAGTATTTT.

This sequence joins TRBV6-5 and TRBJ1-3; perhaps TRBD1 as D (6 bases). There are 14 residues in the CDR3. Germline values: CDR1 MNHEY, CDR2 SVGAGI. Trimming removed 5 bases from V and 4 bases from J, with 12 bases in between. Here the CDR3 DNA reads TGTGCCAGCAGTCGGGGGGCCCTAGGAAACACCATATATTTT. This gives the protein CASSRGALGNTIYF.

This clone has just one count. This sequence joins TRBV7-8 and TRBJ2-7, with TRBD2 as a possible D gene (6 bases). With 5 bases removed from V and 5 bases from J, the gap between germline ends came to 10 bases. CDR3 size: 12 residues. Germline assignment: CDR1 SGHVS and CDR2 FQNEAQ. As DNA, the CDR3 is TGTGCCAGCAGCCGGGACTTCAACGAGCAGTACTTC. Its translation is CASSRDFNEQYF.

The rearrangement links TRBV6-5 to TRBJ1-5; 7 nucleotides align to TRBD1. The CDR3 sequence is 15 residues long. Germline CDR1 reads MNHEY; CDR2 reads SVGAGI. V shed 4 bases, J shed 5 bases, and the junction held 8 bases outside the gene matches. CDR3 DNA sequence: TGTGCCAGCAGTTCACTCAGAGGGGGCTATCAGCCCCAGCATTTT. Translated, it gives CASSSLRGGYQPQHF.

The rearrangement links TRBV20-1 to TRBJ2-5; 8 bases map to TRBD2. The CDR3 is 15 residues long. The V gene's germline CDR1 is DFQATT and CDR2 SNEGSKA (reference sequence). The junction had 11 bases not matched to a gene; V was cut back by 3 bases and J by 5 bases. The CDR3 reads CSASSGRGGWETQYF. The CDR3, as DNA: TGCAGTGCTAGTAGTGGTCGGGGGGGCTGGGAGACCCAGTACTTC.

The J gene is TRBJ1-5, the V gene TRBV6-2 or TRBV6-3; TRBD1 matches 7 bases. V trimming: 2 bases; J trimming: 0 bases; junction bases outside the gene matches: 7. The CDR3 loop spans 17 amino acids. Germline CDR1 and CDR2: MNHEY and SVGEGT. This chain's CDR3 is CASSYPNRGYSNQPQHF. The CDR3 nucleotides read TGTGCCAGCAGTTACCCGAACAGGGGTTATAGCAATCAGCCCCAGCATTTT.

The chain joins TRBV11-3 to TRBJ2-3; TRBD2 agrees at 8 bases. CDR3 size: 15 residues. Germline-derived CDR1 and CDR2 are SGHNT and YENEEA. Unmatched junction bases numbered 2, after V lost 1 base and J lost 2 bases. In nucleotides, the CDR3 is TGTGCCAGCAGCTTAGGGCGGGGGGCCACAGATACGCAGTATTTT. This translates into CASSLGRGATDTQYF.

V is TRBV3-1 (or the pseudogene TRBV3-2) and J is TRBJ1-2, with 10 nucleotides matching TRBD1. Germline loops: CDR1 LGHDT, CDR2 YNNKEL (reference sequence). This CDR3 has 14 amino acids. Losses at the gene ends were 4 bases for V and 8 bases for J; bases not matched to a gene: 7. CDR3 amino acids: CASSPRTGGKGYTF. CDR3 sequence (DNA): TGTGCCAGCAGCCCGCGGACAGGGGGTAAAGGCTACACCTTC.

The chain combines TRBV7-9 with TRBJ2-3; the D gene is possibly TRBD2 (7 bases). In germline, CDR1 is SEHNR, CDR2 FQNEAQ (reference sequence). The CDR3 runs 15 residues. Trimming took 5 bases from V and 0 from J, leaving 12 bases between them. CDR3 nucleotide sequence: TGTGCCAGCAGCCCTGGGAGGGGGAGCACAGATACGCAGTATTTT. Amino acid sequence: CASSPGRGSTDTQYF. The entire variable domain, with the rest obtained from reference TRBV7-9 and TRBJ2-3, is as follows: DTGVSQNPRHKITKRGQNVTFRCDPISEHNRLYWYRQTLGQGPEFLTYFQNEAQLEKSRLLSDRFSAERPKGSFSTLEIQRTEQGDSAMYLCASSPGRGSTDTQYFGPGTRLTVL.

This chain connects TRBV30 to TRBJ1-5; TRBD1 agrees at 7 bases. This CDR3 is built from 16 residues. The junction had 11 bases not matched to a gene; V was cut back by 2 bases and J by 4 bases. Germline assignment: CDR1 GTSNPN and CDR2 SVGIG (reference sequence). CDR3 region: CAWSPTRQGYNQPQHF. For the CDR3, the DNA is TGTGCCTGGAGTCCAACCCGACAGGGCTATAATCAGCCCCAGCATTTT.

The J gene is TRBJ2-3, the V gene TRBV28, with TRBD1 as a possible D gene (6 bases). The CDR3 spans 16 residues. The germline V gene has CDR1 MDHEN and CDR2 SYDVKM. Trimming stripped 6 bases from V and 0 bases from J, with 16 bases between. CDR3 amino acids: CASSQWQTGSTDTQYF. DNA for the CDR3: TGTGCCAGCAGCCAATGGCAAACAGGGAGCACAGATACGCAGTATTTT.

The rearrangement links TRBV10-3 to TRBJ1-6; D is ambiguous. The CDR3 consists of 13 residues. Trimming removed 6 bases from V and 7 bases from J, with 10 bases in between. Looked up from germline, CDR1 is ENHRY and CDR2 is SYGVKD. The CDR3 bases are TGTGCCATCAGCCCGGGAACAAATTCACCCCTCCACTTT. This sequence encodes CAISPGTNSPLHF.